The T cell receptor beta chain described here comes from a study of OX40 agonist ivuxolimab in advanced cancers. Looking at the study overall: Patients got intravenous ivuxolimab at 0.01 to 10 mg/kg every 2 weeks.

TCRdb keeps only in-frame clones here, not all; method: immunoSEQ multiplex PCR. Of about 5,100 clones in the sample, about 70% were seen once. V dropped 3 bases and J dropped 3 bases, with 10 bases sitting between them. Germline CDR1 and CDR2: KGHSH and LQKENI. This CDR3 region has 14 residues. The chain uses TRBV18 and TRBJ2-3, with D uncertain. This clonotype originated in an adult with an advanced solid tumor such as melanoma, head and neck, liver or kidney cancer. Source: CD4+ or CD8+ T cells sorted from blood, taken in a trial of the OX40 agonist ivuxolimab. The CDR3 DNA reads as TGTGCCAGCTCACCCCTAGGGAAGACAGATACGCAGTATTTT. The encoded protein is CASSPLGKTDTQYF.